The sequence of this T cell receptor beta chain was determined in a study of regulatory T cells in long-lasting Graves disease. Indicated time point: persistent/refractory GD, antithyroid drugs over 5 years with positive TRAb. PBMCs provided the RNA from which the TCR library was made. Combining iRepertoire HTBI primers with Arm-PCR of CDR3 regions, the authors built TCR beta libraries. Each CDR3 protein gets one entry after TCRdb re-called the multiplex PCR reads with MiXCR. The data contain about 460,000 distinct CDR3 sequences, under 25% of them singletons. The CDR3 is made up of 15 amino acids. Deletions cut 7 bases from V and 0 bases from J, with 15 bases between. The germline gives CDR1 SEHNR, CDR2 FQNEAQ (reference sequence). The sample holds a few counts of this clonotype.

This chain joins TRBV7-9 and TRBJ2-5; no reliable D call. The sample consisted of peripheral blood mononuclear cells (PBMCs), taken when the disease was refractory, from a patient treated with antithyroid drugs. This sequence was found in a female donor with Graves disease. The DNA for the CDR3 is TGTGCCAGCACCCCCGGGCGGATGTACCAAGAGACCCAGTACTTC. Amino acid sequence: CASTPGRMYQETQYF.